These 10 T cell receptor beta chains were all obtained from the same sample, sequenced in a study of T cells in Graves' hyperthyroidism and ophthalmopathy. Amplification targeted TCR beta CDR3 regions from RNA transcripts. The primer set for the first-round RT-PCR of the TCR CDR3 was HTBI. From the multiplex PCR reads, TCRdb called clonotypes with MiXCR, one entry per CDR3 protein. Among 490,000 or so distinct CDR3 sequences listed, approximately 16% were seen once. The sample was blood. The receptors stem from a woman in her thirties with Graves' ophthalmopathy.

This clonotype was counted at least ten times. The CDR3 DNA reads as TGTGCCAGCAGCCTGTCGACAGGGAAGTCCAATTCACCCCTCCACTTT. Amino acids: CASSLSTGKSNSPLHF. J is TRBJ1-6 and V is TRBV7-2, with 7 bases that match TRBD1. V dropped 5 bases and J dropped 7; count of bases not matched to a gene: 11. Germline CDR1 and CDR2: SGHTA and FQGNSA. The CDR3 loop spans 16 amino acids.

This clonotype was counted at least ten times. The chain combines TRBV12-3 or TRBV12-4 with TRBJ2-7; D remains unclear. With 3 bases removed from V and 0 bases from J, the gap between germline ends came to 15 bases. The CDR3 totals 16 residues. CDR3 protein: CASSFLGRIDSYEQYF. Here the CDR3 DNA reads TGTGCCAGCAGTTTTCTAGGACGGATCGACTCCTACGAGCAGTACTTC.

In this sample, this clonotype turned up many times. The DNA for the CDR3 is TGCAGTGCTACGGGTCGCGACTACACCGGGGAGCTGTTTTTT. Its translation: CSATGRDYTGELFF. This chain uses TRBV20-1 with TRBJ2-2; no firm D call. CDR1 DFQATT and CDR2 SNEGSKA come from the germline V gene (reference sequence). The CDR3 length is 14 residues. V was shortened by 4 bases and J by 3 bases, with 12 bases between the two germline ends.

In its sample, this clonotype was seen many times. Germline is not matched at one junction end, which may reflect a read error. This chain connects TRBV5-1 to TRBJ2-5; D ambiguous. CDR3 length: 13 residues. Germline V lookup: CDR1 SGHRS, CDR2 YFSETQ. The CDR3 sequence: CASSLVGQETQYF. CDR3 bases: TGTGCCAGCAGCTTAGTCGGCCAAGAGACCCAGTACTTC.

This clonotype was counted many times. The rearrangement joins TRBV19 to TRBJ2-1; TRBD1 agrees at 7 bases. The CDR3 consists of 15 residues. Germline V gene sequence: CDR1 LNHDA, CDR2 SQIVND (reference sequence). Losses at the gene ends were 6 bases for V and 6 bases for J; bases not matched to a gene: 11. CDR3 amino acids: CASSTSSGQSNEQFF. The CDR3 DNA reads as TGTGCCAGTAGCACATCCTCGGGACAGTCCAATGAGCAGTTCTTC. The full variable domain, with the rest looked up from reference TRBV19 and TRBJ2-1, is DGGITQSPKYLFRKEGQNVTLSCEQNLNHDAMYWYRQDPGQGLRLIYYSQIVNDFQKGDIAEGYSVSREKKESFPLTVTSAQKNPTAFYLCASSTSSGQSNEQFFGPGTRLTVL.

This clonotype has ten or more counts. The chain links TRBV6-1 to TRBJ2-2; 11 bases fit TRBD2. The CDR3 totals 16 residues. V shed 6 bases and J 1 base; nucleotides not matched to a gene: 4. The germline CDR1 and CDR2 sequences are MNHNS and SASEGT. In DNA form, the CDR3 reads TGTGCCAGCAGGAAGACTAGCGGGAAGAACACCGGGGAGCTGTTTTTT. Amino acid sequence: CASRKTSGKNTGELFF.

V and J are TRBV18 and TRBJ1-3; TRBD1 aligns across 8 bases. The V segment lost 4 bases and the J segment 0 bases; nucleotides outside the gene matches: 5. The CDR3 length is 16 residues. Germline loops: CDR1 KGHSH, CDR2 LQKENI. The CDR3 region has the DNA TGTGCCAGCTCACACTCCAGGGGGCTCTCTGGAAACACCATATATTTT. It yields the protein CASSHSRGLSGNTIYF.

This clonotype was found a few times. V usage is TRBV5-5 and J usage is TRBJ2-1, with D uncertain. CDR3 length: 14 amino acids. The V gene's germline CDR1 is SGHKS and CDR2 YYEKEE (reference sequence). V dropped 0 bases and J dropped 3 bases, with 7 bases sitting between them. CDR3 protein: CASSLEALYNEQFF. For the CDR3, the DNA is TGTGCCAGCAGCTTGGAGGCCCTCTACAATGAGCAGTTCTTC.

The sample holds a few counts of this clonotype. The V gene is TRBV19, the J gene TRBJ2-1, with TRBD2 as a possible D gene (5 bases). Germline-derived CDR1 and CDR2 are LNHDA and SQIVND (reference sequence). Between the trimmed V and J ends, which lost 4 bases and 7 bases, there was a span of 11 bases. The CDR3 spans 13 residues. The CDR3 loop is CASSKAAWNEQFF. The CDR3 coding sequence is TGTGCCAGTAGTAAAGCGGCTTGGAATGAGCAGTTCTTC. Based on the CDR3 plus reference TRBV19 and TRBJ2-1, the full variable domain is DGGITQSPKYLFRKEGQNVTLSCEQNLNHDAMYWYRQDPGQGLRLIYYSQIVNDFQKGDIAEGYSVSREKKESFPLTVTSAQKNPTAFYLCASSKAAWNEQFFGPGTRLTVL.

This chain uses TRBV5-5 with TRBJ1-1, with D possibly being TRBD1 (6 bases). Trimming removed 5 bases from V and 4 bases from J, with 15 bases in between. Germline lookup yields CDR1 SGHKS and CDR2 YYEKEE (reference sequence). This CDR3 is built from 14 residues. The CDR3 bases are TGTGCCAGCAGACAGGGAAATAAGGGCACTGAAGCTTTCTTT. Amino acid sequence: CASRQGNKGTEAFF.